The T cell receptor beta chain described here comes from a study of T cell responses to AZD1222 COVID-19 vaccine. TCRdb's copy holds only in-frame clones and misses some; the assay was immunoSEQ multiplex PCR. The sample lists 150,000 to 200,000 clones, more than 80% occurring once. With V trimmed by 2 bases and J by 8 bases, 10 bases remained unmatched. The CDR3 spans 16 residues. CDR1 is ENHRY and CDR2 is SYGVKD in the germline V gene. General observations from the study: The study found Spike-specific TCR breadth and depth rose after two AZD1222 doses. Among AZD1222 vaccinees, only 5 to 7 were seropositive at baseline. The repertoires were collected only after the peak T cell response.

Concerning this clone itself: Its antigen is not identified.

The source is an adult who received the MenACWY meningococcal vaccine as a control. The rearrangement uses TRBV10-3 and TRBJ1-2; 11 positions agree with TRBD1. Material: peripheral blood, obtained 28 days after the second dose of the MenACWY control vaccine. The CDR3 reads CAISEPSGTGGRGYTF. The CDR3 nucleotides are TGTGCCATCAGTGAGCCGTCCGGGACAGGGGGACGCGGCTACACCTTC.